These T cell receptor beta chains were read from a single sample in a study of blood T cell repertoires in COVID-19. Assay: immunoSEQ multiplex PCR; the TCRdb copy retains only in-frame clones and omits some. The sample contains 95,000 to 150,000 clones, roughly 88% of which appear only once. Sequencing was carried out using peripheral blood. Receptor source: a man aged 35-49 years with acute or convalescent COVID-19. The CDR3 runs from the conserved cysteine through the conserved F or W. Each record gives: clone size, CDR3 length, D gene, J gene, V gene, CDR3 DNA, CDR3 protein. A D gene is named only where the DNA matches it firmly. Clone size is stated in some rows and not others, as once, few, many or a class when expanded.

abundance: once; len: 16; d_gene: TRBD1; j_gene: TRBJ1-5; v_gene: TRBV7-2; CDR3nt: TGTGCCAGCAGCTTAGAACCGGGACAGGGAGATCAGCCCCAGCATTTT; CDR3aa: CASSLEPGQGDQPQHF
abundance: .; len: 14; d_gene: .; j_gene: TRBJ2-1; v_gene: TRBV9; CDR3nt: TGTGCCAGCAGCTCCCAAAGAGGGTCAAATGAGCAGTTCTTC; CDR3aa: CASSSQRGSNEQFF
abundance: .; len: 13; d_gene: .; j_gene: TRBJ1-1; v_gene: TRBV7-9; CDR3nt: TGTGCCAGCAGCACCTACAGGGCTGGTGAAGCTTTCTTT; CDR3aa: CASSTYRAGEAFF
abundance: .; len: 14; d_gene: TRBD2; j_gene: TRBJ2-4; v_gene: TRBV3-1/TRBV3-2; CDR3nt: TGTGCCAGCAGCCAAACTAGCGGCAAAAACATTCAGTACTTC; CDR3aa: CASSQTSGKNIQYF
abundance: .; len: 14; d_gene: .; j_gene: TRBJ1-1; v_gene: TRBV5-1; CDR3nt: TGCGCCAGCAGCTATCAGACAGCGAACACTGAAGCTTTCTTT; CDR3aa: CASSYQTANTEAFF
abundance: .; len: 17; d_gene: TRBD2; j_gene: TRBJ2-2; v_gene: TRBV7-7; CDR3nt: TGTGCCAGCAGCTTTTGGACTAGCGGGAACAACACCGGGGAGCTGTTTTTT; CDR3aa: CASSFWTSGNNTGELFF
abundance: .; len: 16; d_gene: TRBD2; j_gene: TRBJ2-3; v_gene: TRBV19; CDR3nt: TGTGCCAGTAGTATGGGGGCGGGGGGAATCACAGATACGCAGTATTTT; CDR3aa: CASSMGAGGITDTQYF
abundance: .; len: 15; d_gene: TRBD1; j_gene: TRBJ2-7; v_gene: TRBV11-2; CDR3nt: TGTGCCAGCAGTCGATCCGGGACAGGGTTCGTCGAGCAGTACTTC; CDR3aa: CASSRSGTGFVEQYF
abundance: .; len: 11; d_gene: .; j_gene: TRBJ2-1; v_gene: TRBV19; CDR3nt: TGTGCCAGTAGCGTTACAGGTGAGCAGTTCTTC; CDR3aa: CASSVTGEQFF
abundance: once; len: 16; d_gene: .; j_gene: TRBJ1-6; v_gene: TRBV6-6; CDR3nt: TGTGCCAGCAGTTCGACAGAGAGCTCCTATAATTCACCCCTCCACTTT; CDR3aa: CASSSTESSYNSPLHF
abundance: .; len: 13; d_gene: TRBD2; j_gene: TRBJ2-7; v_gene: TRBV5-1; CDR3nt: TGCGCCAGCAGGTCGAGCGGGGGATACGAGCAGTACTTC; CDR3aa: CASRSSGGYEQYF
abundance: .; len: 14; d_gene: TRBD1; j_gene: TRBJ2-5; v_gene: TRBV4-1; CDR3nt: TGCGCCAGCAGCCAAGGGGACAGGGGGGAGACCCAGTACTTC; CDR3aa: CASSQGDRGETQYF
abundance: .; len: 14; d_gene: .; j_gene: TRBJ1-2; v_gene: TRBV14; CDR3nt: TGTGCCAGCAGCTCCCTGGGGGGGATCTATGGCTACACCTTC; CDR3aa: CASSSLGGIYGYTF
abundance: .; len: 21; d_gene: TRBD2; j_gene: TRBJ2-2; v_gene: TRBV6-2/TRBV6-3; CDR3nt: TGTGCCAGCAGTTACCAGTCGGGACTAGCGGGAGGGCCAGTTTTTTCCGGGGAGCTGTTTTTT; CDR3aa: CASSYQSGLAGGPVFSGELFF
abundance: .; len: 13; d_gene: .; j_gene: TRBJ2-3; v_gene: TRBV5-6; CDR3nt: TGTGCCAGCAGCTTGGGGCGCACAGATACGCAGTATTTT; CDR3aa: CASSLGRTDTQYF
abundance: .; len: 14; d_gene: .; j_gene: TRBJ2-1; v_gene: TRBV11-3; CDR3nt: TGTGCCAGCAGCATCCGACAGGGGAGGGATGAGCAGTTCTTC; CDR3aa: CASSIRQGRDEQFF
abundance: .; len: 15; d_gene: .; j_gene: TRBJ1-3; v_gene: TRBV25-1; CDR3nt: TGTGCCAGCAGTGCATACGGTACCTCTGGAAACACCATATATTTT; CDR3aa: CASSAYGTSGNTIYF
abundance: few; len: 14; d_gene: TRBD1; j_gene: TRBJ1-2; v_gene: TRBV11-2; CDR3nt: TGTGCCAGCAGCCCAGGGACAGGGGGCTTTGGCTACACCTTC; CDR3aa: CASSPGTGGFGYTF
abundance: few; len: 14; d_gene: TRBD1; j_gene: TRBJ1-2; v_gene: TRBV30; CDR3nt: TGTGCCTGGAACTTAGAACGGGACAGGGATGGCTACACCTTC; CDR3aa: CAWNLERDRDGYTF
abundance: .; len: 17; d_gene: TRBD1; j_gene: TRBJ1-4; v_gene: TRBV5-6; CDR3nt: TGTGCCAGCAGCTTCCGGACAGGTGGCGGGATTAATGAAAAACTGTTTTTT; CDR3aa: CASSFRTGGGINEKLFF
abundance: .; len: 13; d_gene: .; j_gene: TRBJ1-1; v_gene: TRBV30; CDR3nt: TGTGCCTGGACGGCAGGGCAGAACACTGAAGCTTTCTTT; CDR3aa: CAWTAGQNTEAFF
abundance: .; len: 15; d_gene: TRBD2; j_gene: TRBJ2-1; v_gene: TRBV6-1; CDR3nt: TGTGCCAGCAGTGAAAGAAGCGGGAGATGGGATGAGCAGTTCTTC; CDR3aa: CASSERSGRWDEQFF
abundance: .; len: 15; d_gene: TRBD2; j_gene: TRBJ2-1; v_gene: TRBV5-4; CDR3nt: TGTGCCAGCAGCCAGCGACTAGCGGACTACAATGAGCAGTTCTTC; CDR3aa: CASSQRLADYNEQFF
abundance: .; len: 18; d_gene: TRBD2; j_gene: TRBJ2-2; v_gene: TRBV19; CDR3nt: TGTGCCAGTAGCTTTGGGCTAGCGGGGGGGCTATCCCCCGGGGAGCTGTTTTTT; CDR3aa: CASSFGLAGGLSPGELFF
abundance: .; len: 15; d_gene: .; j_gene: TRBJ1-5; v_gene: TRBV19; CDR3nt: TGTGCCAGTAGGGACAAGACAGGATTCAATCAGCCCCAGCATTTT; CDR3aa: CASRDKTGFNQPQHF
abundance: once; len: 16; d_gene: TRBD1; j_gene: TRBJ1-3; v_gene: TRBV5-6; CDR3nt: TGTGCCAGCAGCAGAGACAGGGGGGTGGGTGGAAACACCATATATTTT; CDR3aa: CASSRDRGVGGNTIYF
abundance: .; len: 14; d_gene: .; j_gene: TRBJ2-2; v_gene: TRBV10-3; CDR3nt: TGTGCCATCAGCCTCACAGGGAACACCGGGGAGCTGTTTTTT; CDR3aa: CAISLTGNTGELFF
abundance: .; len: 16; d_gene: TRBD1; j_gene: TRBJ1-3; v_gene: TRBV7-2; CDR3nt: TGTGCCAGCAGCTCCCTGGGACAGGGGGGGTGGGACACCATATATTTT; CDR3aa: CASSSLGQGGWDTIYF
abundance: .; len: 15; d_gene: TRBD2; j_gene: TRBJ2-3; v_gene: TRBV6-5; CDR3nt: TGTGCCAGCAAATCCCTAGCGGGGGTGACAGATACGCAGTATTTT; CDR3aa: CASKSLAGVTDTQYF
abundance: .; len: 11; d_gene: TRBD1; j_gene: TRBJ1-1; v_gene: TRBV12-3/TRBV12-4; CDR3nt: TGTGCCAGCGTACAGGGGGAGTACGCTTTCTTT; CDR3aa: CASVQGEYAFF
abundance: .; len: 15; d_gene: .; j_gene: TRBJ1-5; v_gene: TRBV2; CDR3nt: TGTGCCAGCCGGGGGACGATCTTAAGCAATCAGCCCCAGCATTTT; CDR3aa: CASRGTILSNQPQHF
abundance: .; len: 15; d_gene: .; j_gene: TRBJ1-5; v_gene: TRBV6-2/TRBV6-3; CDR3nt: TGTGCCAGCAGTTATGGGGGGGTGGGCAATCAGCCCCAGCATTTT; CDR3aa: CASSYGGVGNQPQHF
abundance: .; len: 15; d_gene: TRBD1; j_gene: TRBJ1-1; v_gene: TRBV6-5; CDR3nt: TGTGCCAGCAGTTACGCCACAGGGGCGGGACCTGAAGCTTTCTTT; CDR3aa: CASSYATGAGPEAFF
abundance: .; len: 13; d_gene: .; j_gene: TRBJ1-3; v_gene: TRBV30; CDR3nt: TGTGCCTGGACAGGTGCAGCTGGAAACACCATATATTTT; CDR3aa: CAWTGAAGNTIYF
abundance: .; len: 17; d_gene: .; j_gene: TRBJ2-1; v_gene: TRBV24-1; CDR3nt: TGTGCCACCAGTGATGGAGGACCGTCAAGCAGGTTAAATGAGCAGTTCTTC; CDR3aa: CATSDGGPSSRLNEQFF
abundance: .; len: 15; d_gene: .; j_gene: TRBJ2-3; v_gene: TRBV5-6; CDR3nt: TGTGCCAGCAGCTTGGTGCAGGGACACACAGATACGCAGTATTTT; CDR3aa: CASSLVQGHTDTQYF
abundance: .; len: 21; d_gene: .; j_gene: TRBJ1-1; v_gene: TRBV9; CDR3nt: TGTGCCAGCAGCGTAGGTCCGGCATCATCCCACCCAATGAGGTCGAACACTGAAGCTTTCTTT; CDR3aa: CASSVGPASSHPMRSNTEAFF
abundance: .; len: 17; d_gene: TRBD2; j_gene: TRBJ2-1; v_gene: TRBV14; CDR3nt: TGTGCCAGCAGCCAAGAAATACTAGCGGGGACCTACAATGAGCAGTTCTTC; CDR3aa: CASSQEILAGTYNEQFF
abundance: few; len: 21; d_gene: .; j_gene: TRBJ2-2; v_gene: TRBV12-5; CDR3nt: TGTGCTAGTGGTTTGGTCGCCGTTTTAACCCCACAGGCAACGAACACCGGGGAGCTGTTTTTT; CDR3aa: CASGLVAVLTPQATNTGELFF
abundance: .; len: 16; d_gene: .; j_gene: TRBJ1-1; v_gene: TRBV5-1; CDR3nt: TGCGCCAGCAGCGTCGACAGGAGGATCATGAACACTGAAGCTTTCTTT; CDR3aa: CASSVDRRIMNTEAFF
abundance: .; len: 12; d_gene: .; j_gene: TRBJ2-3; v_gene: TRBV30; CDR3nt: TGTGCCTGGAGTATAATCACAGATACGCAGTATTTT; CDR3aa: CAWSIITDTQYF
abundance: .; len: 15; d_gene: TRBD1; j_gene: TRBJ1-2; v_gene: TRBV12-5; CDR3nt: TGTGCTAGTGGTTTGCTTACTGGACAGGGCAATGGCTACACCTTC; CDR3aa: CASGLLTGQGNGYTF
abundance: .; len: 19; d_gene: .; j_gene: TRBJ1-1; v_gene: TRBV7-9; CDR3nt: TGTGCCAGCAGCCTACCCCTGAGAGCGTTCGGCCTGATGAACACTGAAGCTTTCTTT; CDR3aa: CASSLPLRAFGLMNTEAFF
abundance: .; len: 16; d_gene: TRBD1; j_gene: TRBJ2-7; v_gene: TRBV30; CDR3nt: TGTGCCTGGAGTCTTAGAGCCGGGACAGGGTCTTTAGAGCAGTACTTC; CDR3aa: CAWSLRAGTGSLEQYF
abundance: .; len: 13; d_gene: .; j_gene: TRBJ1-1; v_gene: TRBV7-7; CDR3nt: TGTGCCAGCAGCCTGGGACAGAACACTGAAGCTTTCTTT; CDR3aa: CASSLGQNTEAFF
abundance: .; len: 15; d_gene: TRBD1; j_gene: TRBJ1-2; v_gene: TRBV5-4; CDR3nt: TGTGCCAGCAGCCCCCGGGACAGGGGTAACTATGGCTACACCTTC; CDR3aa: CASSPRDRGNYGYTF
abundance: .; len: 15; d_gene: .; j_gene: TRBJ2-1; v_gene: TRBV4-1; CDR3nt: TGCGCCAGCAGCCAAGGCAGGGGTTTGGGCCTCGAGCAGTTCTTC; CDR3aa: CASSQGRGLGLEQFF